These 23 T cell receptor beta chains share one sample of origin, sequenced in a study of cytomegalovirus exposure and HLA in healthy donors. The PCR had 60 Vbeta and 13 Jbeta primers. Assay: immunoSEQ multiplex PCR; the TCRdb copy retains only in-frame clones and omits some. In the table there are 120,000 or so clones, around three quarters of which are singletons. The sequenced sample was PBMCs. The receptors shown here come from a female donor in good health and CMV-seronegative.

The chain combines TRBV18 with TRBJ2-1; 7 nucleotides align to TRBD2. The trim removed 3 bases at V and 10 bases at J, leaving 9 bases unmatched. Germline V gene data show CDR1 as KGHSH and CDR2 as LQKENI. The CDR3 is 14 amino acids. In DNA, the CDR3 is TGTGCCAGCTCACCCCAACGGGGGGTTGGAGAGCAGTTCTTC. This codes for CASSPQRGVGEQFF. Drawing the rest from reference TRBV18 and TRBJ2-1, the complete variable domain is NAGVMQNPRHLVRRRGQEARLRCSPMKGHSHVYWYRQLPEEGLKFMVYLQKENIIDESGMPKERFSAEFPKEGPSILRIQQVVRGDSAAYFCASSPQRGVGEQFFGPGTRLTVL.

J is TRBJ2-7 and V is TRBV6-1; tentative D call: TRBD1 (6 bases). CDR3 length equals 14 residues. Trimming stripped 4 bases from V and 2 bases from J, with 12 bases between. Germline CDR1 MNHNS, CDR2 SASEGT. The CDR3 loop reads CASSADRPPYEQYF. The CDR3 region has the DNA TGTGCCAGCAGTGCCGACAGGCCCCCCTACGAGCAGTACTTC.

The J gene is TRBJ2-7, the V gene TRBV27; maybe TRBD1 (6 bases). Trimming took 3 bases from V and 2 from J, leaving 8 bases between them. CDR1 and CDR2 (germline): MNHEY, SMNVEV (reference sequence). CDR3 length: 13 residues. The CDR3 sequence is CASSFQGPYEQYF. CDR3 sequence (DNA): TGTGCCAGCAGTTTCCAGGGGCCCTACGAGCAGTACTTC.

This chain connects TRBV27 to TRBJ2-7; 7 bases map to TRBD2. This CDR3 region has 14 residues. Germline CDR1 MNHEY, CDR2 SMNVEV (reference sequence). V lost 2 bases to trimming and J lost 5 bases; unmatched junction nucleotides: 6. CDR3 sequence: CASSLGGSVNEQYF. The CDR3 coding sequence is TGTGCCAGCAGTTTAGGCGGGAGCGTCAACGAGCAGTACTTC.

CDR3 bases: TGTGCCAGCAGCTTTGAACAGGGGACCTATGGCTACACCTTC. Protein product: CASSFEQGTYGYTF. The gene calls are TRBV7-8 and TRBJ1-2; TRBD1 aligns across 7 bases. The length of the CDR3 is 14 residues. The junction had 5 bases not matched to a gene; V was cut back by 3 bases and J by 4 bases. CDR1 SGHVS and CDR2 FQNEAQ come from the germline V gene. Variable domain in full (rest from reference TRBV7-8 and TRBJ1-2): GAGVSQSPRYKVAKRGQDVALRCDPISGHVSLFWYQQALGQGPEFLTYFQNEAQLDKSGLPSDRFFAERPEGSVSTLKIQRTQQEDSAVYLCASSFEQGTYGYTFGSGTRLTVV.

The rearrangement links TRBV7-3 to TRBJ2-2; TRBD2 aligns across 12 bases. This CDR3 contains 17 residues. Unmatched junction bases numbered 9, after V lost 5 bases and J lost 5 bases. The germline V gene encodes CDR1 SGHTA and CDR2 FQGTGA. The CDR3 is CASSALAGGPSTGELFF. CDR3 bases: TGTGCCAGCAGCGCCCTAGCGGGAGGGCCGTCGACCGGGGAGCTGTTTTTT.

This sequence joins TRBV5-1 and TRBJ2-6; D is unclear. CDR1 SGHRS and CDR2 YFSETQ come from the germline V gene. V gave up 1 base and J gave up 4 bases, with 6 bases separating them. The CDR3 spans 14 residues. The CDR3 loop is CASSLSGGANVLTF. CDR3 DNA sequence: TGCGCCAGCAGCTTGTCCGGGGGGGCCAACGTCCTGACTTTC. Full variable domain (outside the CDR3, taken from reference TRBV5-1 and TRBJ2-6): KAGVTQTPRYLIKTRGQQVTLSCSPISGHRSVSWYQQTPGQGLQFLFEYFSETQRNKGNFPGRFSGRQFSNSRSEMNVSTLELGDSALYLCASSLSGGANVLTFGAGSRLTVL.

The rearrangement links TRBV23-1 to TRBJ2-1, with 7 bases that match TRBD1. TRBV23-1 is an open reading frame whose function is uncertain. CDR3 size: 14 residues. V gave up 2 bases and J gave up 12 bases; unmatched junction bases: 10. In DNA form, the CDR3 reads TGCGCCAGCAGTCAACCCACCGGGACAGATTGGCAGTTCTTC. Protein product: CASSQPTGTDWQFF.

The rearrangement uses TRBV6-1 and TRBJ1-3; tentative D call: TRBD1 (6 bases). There are 14 residues in the CDR3. Per germline, CDR1 MNHNS and CDR2 SASEGT. Trimming shortened V by 7 bases and J by 0 bases, and 10 bases separated the two germline ends. This chain's CDR3 is CASTQGFSGNTIYF. The CDR3 region has the DNA TGTGCCAGCACACAGGGCTTCTCTGGAAACACCATATATTTT.

The chain uses TRBV6-6 and TRBJ1-1; 8 nucleotides match TRBD1. The CDR3 has 15 residues. After removal of 7 bases from V and 3 bases from J, the junction contained 10 bases not matched to a gene. Germline lookup yields CDR1 MNHNY and CDR2 SVGAGI (reference sequence). CDR3 sequence reads: CASKVGTGGDTEAFF. The CDR3 DNA sequence: TGTGCCAGCAAGGTGGGAACAGGGGGGGACACTGAAGCTTTCTTT.

This chain joins TRBV5-1 and TRBJ1-6; tentatively, D is TRBD1 (6 bases). Germline CDR1 reads SGHRS; CDR2 reads YFSETQ. Trimming stripped 0 bases from V and 6 bases from J, with 16 bases between. The CDR3 totals 17 residues. The CDR3 region has the DNA TGCGCCAGCAGCTTGGCTACACAGGGAGTTGGTAATTCACCCCTCCACTTT. Translated, it gives CASSLATQGVGNSPLHF. The full variable domain, with the rest looked up from reference TRBV5-1 and TRBJ1-6, is KAGVTQTPRYLIKTRGQQVTLSCSPISGHRSVSWYQQTPGQGLQFLFEYFSETQRNKGNFPGRFSGRQFSNSRSEMNVSTLELGDSALYLCASSLATQGVGNSPLHFGNGTRLTVT.

The chain joins TRBV6-6 to TRBJ1-5; 7 bases are a match to TRBD1. The CDR3 contains 16 residues. The germline gives CDR1 MNHNY, CDR2 SVGAGI (reference sequence). Germline trimming cut 5 bases from V and 4 bases from J; bases unmatched to any gene: 11. The CDR3, as DNA: TGTGCCAGCAGTCCCTGGACAGGCGTAGGGAATCAGCCCCAGCATTTT. Amino acid sequence: CASSPWTGVGNQPQHF.

V is TRBV18 and J is TRBJ2-1, with D possibly matching TRBD2 (5 bases). CDR1 and CDR2 (germline): KGHSH, LQKENI. Trimming removed 6 bases from V and 3 bases from J, with 12 bases in between. CDR3 length equals 14 residues. CDR3 nucleotide sequence: TGTGCCAGCTCGGAGCAAGGAGGCTACAATGAGCAGTTCTTC. Encoded protein: CASSEQGGYNEQFF.

This chain connects TRBV7-9 to TRBJ2-1; TRBD2 might be the D (6 bases). CDR3 length equals 17 residues. Deletions cut 5 bases from V and 8 bases from J, with 25 bases between. Germline CDR1 SEHNR, CDR2 FQNEAQ (reference sequence). The CDR3 loop reads CASSPLALALYIDEQFF. CDR3 in DNA: TGTGCCAGCAGCCCTCTGGCACTAGCTCTTTATATCGATGAGCAGTTCTTC.

The J gene is TRBJ1-1, the V gene TRBV2, with 11 bases lining up with TRBD1. Germline V lookup: CDR1 SNHLY, CDR2 FYNNEI. Unmatched junction bases numbered 9, after V lost 5 bases and J lost 7 bases. CDR3 length: 15 amino acids. Here the CDR3 DNA reads TGTGCCAGCAGTTCCCGGGGGGACAGGGGGGATGAAGCTTTCTTT. It yields the protein CASSSRGDRGDEAFF.

This clone has a single count. The chain carries TRBV5-1 and TRBJ2-2, with 7 bases lining up with TRBD2. V lost 5 bases, J lost 4 bases, and 8 bases stayed unmatched. Germline V gene data show CDR1 as SGHRS and CDR2 as YFSETQ. This CDR3 has 15 amino acids. The CDR3 bases are TGCGCCAGCAGGCACCCGGGACTAAGCACCGGGGAGCTGTTTTTT. Translating gives CASRHPGLSTGELFF. Drawing the rest from reference TRBV5-1 and TRBJ2-2, the complete variable domain is KAGVTQTPRYLIKTRGQQVTLSCSPISGHRSVSWYQQTPGQGLQFLFEYFSETQRNKGNFPGRFSGRQFSNSRSEMNVSTLELGDSALYLCASRHPGLSTGELFFGEGSRLTVL.

This clone was counted a few times. The DNA of the CDR3 is TGTGCCAGCTCACCCACCCCTCTACGGCTAGAGGGAGAGACCCAGTACTTC. Translating it yields CASSPTPLRLEGETQYF. The gene calls are TRBV18 and TRBJ2-5; maybe TRBD2 (5 bases). Germline-derived CDR1 and CDR2 are KGHSH and LQKENI. The CDR3 totals 17 residues. Trimming left V 3 bases short and J 4 bases short, with 21 bases between. Based on the CDR3 plus reference TRBV18 and TRBJ2-5, the full variable domain is NAGVMQNPRHLVRRRGQEARLRCSPMKGHSHVYWYRQLPEEGLKFMVYLQKENIIDESGMPKERFSAEFPKEGPSILRIQQVVRGDSAAYFCASSPTPLRLEGETQYFGPGTRLLVL.

The rearrangement links TRBV27 to TRBJ1-2, with 12 bases that match TRBD1. The CDR3 has 13 amino acids. Germline V gene sequence: CDR1 MNHEY, CDR2 SMNVEV (reference sequence). The J segment lost 8 bases and the V segment lost 4 bases, leaving 2 bases of the junction unmatched. DNA for the CDR3: TGTGCCAGCAGTTCCGGGACAGGGGGCGGCTACACCTTC. Amino acids: CASSSGTGGGYTF.

The rearrangement links TRBV7-2 to TRBJ2-3; 8 bases match TRBD2. Germline assignment: CDR1 SGHTA and CDR2 FQGNSA. The CDR3 loop spans 16 amino acids. The junction had 10 bases not matched to a gene; V was cut back by 1 base and J by 7 bases. This chain's CDR3 is CASSLVGRGGPNTQYF. CDR3 DNA sequence: TGTGCCAGCAGCTTAGTCGGGAGGGGTGGCCCAAATACGCAGTATTTT.

The chain carries TRBV15 and TRBJ1-6; 9 positions match TRBD1. The junction had 6 bases not matched to a gene; V was cut back by 3 bases and J by 6 bases. CDR3 length: 16 residues. Germline loops: CDR1 LNHNV, CDR2 YYDKDF (reference sequence). The CDR3 region is CATSRGDRATNSPLHF. In DNA form, the CDR3 reads TGTGCCACCAGCAGGGGGGACAGGGCAACTAATTCACCCCTCCACTTT.

This clone was recorded a few times. V gene TRBV7-9 combines with J gene TRBJ2-7; 7 bases map to TRBD1. This CDR3 is 14 amino acids long. CDR1 is SEHNR and CDR2 is FQNEAQ in the germline V gene (reference sequence). J lost 3 bases, V lost 5 bases, and 7 bases had no gene match. DNA of the CDR3: TGTGCCAGCAGCGGCCGGGACAGAATCTACGAGCAGTACTTC. Its translation: CASSGRDRIYEQYF.

The chain uses TRBV4-2 and TRBJ1-3; D unclear. The CDR3 totals 13 residues. Trimming pared 4 bases from V and 4 bases from J, leaving 8 bases between. Germline CDR1 and CDR2: LGHNA and YNFKEQ. CDR3 amino acids: CASSPEEGNTIYF. The CDR3 DNA sequence: TGTGCCAGCAGCCCAGAGGAGGGAAACACCATATATTTT.

V is TRBV27 and J is TRBJ2-7, with D possibly matching TRBD1 (5 bases). The CDR3 loop spans 14 amino acids. The germline CDR1 and CDR2 sequences are MNHEY and SMNVEV (reference sequence). V lost 5 bases to trimming and J lost 4 bases, with 15 bases between them. CDR3 DNA sequence: TGTGCCAGCAGTATCTCGACAGTAGTTTACGAGCAGTACTTC. Translating it yields CASSISTVVYEQYF.